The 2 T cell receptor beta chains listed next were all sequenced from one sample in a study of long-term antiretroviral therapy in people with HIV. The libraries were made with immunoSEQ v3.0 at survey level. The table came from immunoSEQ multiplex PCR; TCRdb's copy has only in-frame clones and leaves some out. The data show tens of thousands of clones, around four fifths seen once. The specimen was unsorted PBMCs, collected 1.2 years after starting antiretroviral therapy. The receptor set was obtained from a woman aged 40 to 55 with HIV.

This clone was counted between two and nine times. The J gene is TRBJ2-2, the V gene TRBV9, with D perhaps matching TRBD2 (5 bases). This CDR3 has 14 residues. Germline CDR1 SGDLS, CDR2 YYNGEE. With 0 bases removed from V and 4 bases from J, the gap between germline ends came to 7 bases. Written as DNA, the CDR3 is TGTGCCAGCAGCGTAGACGAGGGCACCGGGGAGCTGTTTTTT. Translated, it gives CASSVDEGTGELFF.

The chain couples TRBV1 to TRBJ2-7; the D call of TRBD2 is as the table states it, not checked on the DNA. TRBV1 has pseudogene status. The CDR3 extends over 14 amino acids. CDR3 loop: CTSSHSREIYEQYF. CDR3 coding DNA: TGCACCAGCAGCCACTCACGGGAAATCTACGAGCAGTACTTC.